What follows is one T cell receptor (beta chain) and its context. The CDR3 extends over 16 amino acids. The trim removed 4 bases at V and 4 bases at J, leaving 11 bases unmatched. CDR1 is KGHSH and CDR2 is LQKENI in the germline V gene. The study ran its PCR with 60 Vbeta and 13 Jbeta primers. The table came from immunoSEQ multiplex PCR; TCRdb's copy has only in-frame clones and leaves some out. The sample yields about 95,000 clones, just under 70% seen once. This sample was included in a study of cytomegalovirus exposure and HLA in healthy donors. Sequenced sample: PBMCs. This chain joins TRBV18 and TRBJ2-5; TRBD1 matches 8 bases. This TCR was recovered from a woman aged 45-65 years in good health and CMV-seropositive. The CDR3 region is CASSLPWTGIGETQYF. The CDR3 DNA reads as TGTGCCAGCTCACTCCCTTGGACAGGGATAGGAGAGACCCAGTACTTC.